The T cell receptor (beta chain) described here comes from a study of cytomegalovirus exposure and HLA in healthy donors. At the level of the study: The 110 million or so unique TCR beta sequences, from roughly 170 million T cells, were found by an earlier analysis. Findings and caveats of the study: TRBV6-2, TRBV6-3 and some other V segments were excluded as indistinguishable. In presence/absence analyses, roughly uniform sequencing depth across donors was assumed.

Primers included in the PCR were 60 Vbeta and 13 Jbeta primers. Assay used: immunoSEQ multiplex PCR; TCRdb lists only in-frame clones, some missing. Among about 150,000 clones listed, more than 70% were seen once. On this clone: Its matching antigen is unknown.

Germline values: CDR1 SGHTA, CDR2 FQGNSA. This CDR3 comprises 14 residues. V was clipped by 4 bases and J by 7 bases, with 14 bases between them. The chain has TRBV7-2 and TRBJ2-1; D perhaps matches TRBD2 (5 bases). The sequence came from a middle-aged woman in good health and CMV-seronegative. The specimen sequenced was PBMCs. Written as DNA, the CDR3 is TGTGCCAGCAGCTCATTCCGGACTCTAAATGAGCAGTTCTTC. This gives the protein CASSSFRTLNEQFF.